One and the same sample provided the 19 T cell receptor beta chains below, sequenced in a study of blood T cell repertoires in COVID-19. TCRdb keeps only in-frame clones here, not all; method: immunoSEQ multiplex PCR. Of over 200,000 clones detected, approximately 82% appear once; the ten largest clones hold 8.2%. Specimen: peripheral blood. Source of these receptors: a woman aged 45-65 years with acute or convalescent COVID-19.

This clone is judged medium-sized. CDR3 sequence (DNA): TGTGCCAGCAGCCTAGGGGACTATCGGGGGGAGCAGTTCTTC. This encodes CASSLGDYRGEQFF. The chain carries TRBV5-6 and TRBJ2-1; 7 nucleotides agree with TRBD2. Germline V gives CDR1 SGHDT, CDR2 YYEEEE. After removal of 4 bases from V and 10 bases from J, the junction contained 11 bases not matched to a gene. The CDR3 runs 14 residues.

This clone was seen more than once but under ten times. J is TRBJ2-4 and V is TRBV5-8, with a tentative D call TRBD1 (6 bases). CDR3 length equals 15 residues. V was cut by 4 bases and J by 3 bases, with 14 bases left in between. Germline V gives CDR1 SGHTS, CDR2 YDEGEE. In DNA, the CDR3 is TGTGCCAGCAGCAACGGACAGTTTGGCAAAAACATTCAGTACTTC. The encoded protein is CASSNGQFGKNIQYF. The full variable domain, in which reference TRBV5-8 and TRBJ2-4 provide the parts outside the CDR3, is EAGVTQSPTHLIKTRGQQATLRCSPISGHTSVYWYQQALGLGLQFLLWYDEGEERNRGNFPPRFSGRQFPNYSSELNVNALELEDSALYLCASSNGQFGKNIQYFGAGTRLSVL.

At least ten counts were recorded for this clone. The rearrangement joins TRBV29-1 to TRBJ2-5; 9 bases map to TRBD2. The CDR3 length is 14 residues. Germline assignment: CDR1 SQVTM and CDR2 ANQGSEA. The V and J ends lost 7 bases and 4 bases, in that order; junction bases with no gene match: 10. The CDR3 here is CSGDSLAGVETQYF. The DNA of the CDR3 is TGCAGCGGTGACTCTTTAGCGGGAGTAGAGACCCAGTACTTC.

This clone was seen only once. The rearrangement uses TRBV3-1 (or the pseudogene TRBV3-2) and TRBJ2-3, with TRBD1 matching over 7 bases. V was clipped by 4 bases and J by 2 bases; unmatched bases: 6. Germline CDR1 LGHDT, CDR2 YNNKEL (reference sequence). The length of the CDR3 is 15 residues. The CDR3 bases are TGTGCCAGCAGCCGCCAGGGACAGTACACAGATACGCAGTATTTT. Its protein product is CASSRQGQYTDTQYF.

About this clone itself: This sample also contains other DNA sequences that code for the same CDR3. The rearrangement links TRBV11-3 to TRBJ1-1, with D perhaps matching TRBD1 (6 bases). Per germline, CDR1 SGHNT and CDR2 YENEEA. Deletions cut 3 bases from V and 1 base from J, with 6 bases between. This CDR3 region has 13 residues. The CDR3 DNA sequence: TGTGCCAGCAGCTTGGACAGGAACACTGAAGCTTTCTTT. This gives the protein CASSLDRNTEAFF.

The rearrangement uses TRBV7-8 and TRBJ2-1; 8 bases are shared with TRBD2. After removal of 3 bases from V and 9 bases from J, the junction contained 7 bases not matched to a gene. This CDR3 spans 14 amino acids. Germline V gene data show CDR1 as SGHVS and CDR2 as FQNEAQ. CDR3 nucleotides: TGTGCCAGCAGCTTCTACGGGAGGGCCGCTGAGCAGTTCTTC. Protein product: CASSFYGRAAEQFF. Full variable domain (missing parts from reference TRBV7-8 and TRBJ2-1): GAGVSQSPRYKVAKRGQDVALRCDPISGHVSLFWYQQALGQGPEFLTYFQNEAQLDKSGLPSDRFFAERPEGSVSTLKIQRTQQEDSAVYLCASSFYGRAAEQFFGPGTRLTVL.

The chain's CDR3 is CASSLGSETQYF. The CDR3 DNA reads TGCGCCAGCAGCTTGGGTTCGGAGACCCAGTACTTC. The gene calls are TRBV5-1 and TRBJ2-5; D not certain. V was shortened by 0 bases and J by 5 bases, with 5 bases between the two germline ends. Germline-derived CDR1 and CDR2 are SGHRS and YFSETQ. The CDR3 is 12 amino acids.

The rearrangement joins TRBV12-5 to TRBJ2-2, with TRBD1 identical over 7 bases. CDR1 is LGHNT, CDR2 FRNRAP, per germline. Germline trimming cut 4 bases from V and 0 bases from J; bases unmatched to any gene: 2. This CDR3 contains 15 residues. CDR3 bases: TGTGCTAGTGGTTCCGGGACAGCGAACACCGGGGAGCTGTTTTTT. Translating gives CASGSGTANTGELFF.

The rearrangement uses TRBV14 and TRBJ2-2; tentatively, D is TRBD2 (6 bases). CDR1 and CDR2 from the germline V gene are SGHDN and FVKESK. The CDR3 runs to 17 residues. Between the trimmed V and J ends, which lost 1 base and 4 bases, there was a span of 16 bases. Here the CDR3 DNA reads TGTGCCAGCAGCCAAGCCCTCCGGGGTAGCGGCACCGGGGAGCTGTTTTTT. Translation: CASSQALRGSGTGELFF.

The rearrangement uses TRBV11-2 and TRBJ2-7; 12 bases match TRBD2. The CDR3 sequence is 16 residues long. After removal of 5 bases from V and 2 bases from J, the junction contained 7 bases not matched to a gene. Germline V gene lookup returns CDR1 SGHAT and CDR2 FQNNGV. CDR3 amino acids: CASSLRSSGRAYEQYF. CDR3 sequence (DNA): TGTGCCAGCAGCCTACGTTCTAGCGGGAGGGCCTACGAGCAGTACTTC.

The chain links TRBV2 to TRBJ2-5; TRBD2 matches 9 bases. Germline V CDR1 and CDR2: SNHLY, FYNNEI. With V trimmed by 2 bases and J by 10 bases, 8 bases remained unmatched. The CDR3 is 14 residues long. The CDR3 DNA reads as TGTGCCAGCAGTGAAAGTAGCGGGAGAGCGTACCAGTACTTC. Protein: CASSESSGRAYQYF. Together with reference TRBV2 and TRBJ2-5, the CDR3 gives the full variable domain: EPEVTQTPSHQVTQMGQEVILRCVPISNHLYFYWYRQILGQKVEFLVSFYNNEISEKSEIFDDQFSVERPDGSNFTLKIRSTKLEDSAMYFCASSESSGRAYQYFGPGTRLLVL.

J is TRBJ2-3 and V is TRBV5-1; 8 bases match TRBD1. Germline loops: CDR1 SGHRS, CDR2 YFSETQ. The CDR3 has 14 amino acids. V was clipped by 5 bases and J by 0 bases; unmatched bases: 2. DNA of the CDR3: TGCGCCAGCAGAACAGGGGGAAGCACAGATACGCAGTATTTT. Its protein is CASRTGGSTDTQYF. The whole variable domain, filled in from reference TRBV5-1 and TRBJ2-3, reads KAGVTQTPRYLIKTRGQQVTLSCSPISGHRSVSWYQQTPGQGLQFLFEYFSETQRNKGNFPGRFSGRQFSNSRSEMNVSTLELGDSALYLCASRTGGSTDTQYFGPGTRLTVL.

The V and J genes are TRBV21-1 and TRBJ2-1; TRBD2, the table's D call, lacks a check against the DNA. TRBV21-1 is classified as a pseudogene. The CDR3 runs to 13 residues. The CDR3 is CGVAESSYNEQFF. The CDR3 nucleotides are TGTGGGGTGGCGGAGAGCTCCTACAATGAGCAGTTCTTC.

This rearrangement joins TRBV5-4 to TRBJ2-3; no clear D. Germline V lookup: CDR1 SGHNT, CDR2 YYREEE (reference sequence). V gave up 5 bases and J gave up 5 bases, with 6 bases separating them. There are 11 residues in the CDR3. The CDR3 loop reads CASREKDTQYF. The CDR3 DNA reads TGTGCCAGCAGAGAGAAAGATACGCAGTATTTT.

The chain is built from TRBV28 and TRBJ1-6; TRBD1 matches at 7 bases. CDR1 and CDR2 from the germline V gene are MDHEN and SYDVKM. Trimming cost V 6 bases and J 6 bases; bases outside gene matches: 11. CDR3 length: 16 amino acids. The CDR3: CASRPMTGKRNSPLHF. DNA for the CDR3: TGTGCCAGCAGGCCGATGACAGGGAAGCGTAATTCACCCCTCCACTTT.

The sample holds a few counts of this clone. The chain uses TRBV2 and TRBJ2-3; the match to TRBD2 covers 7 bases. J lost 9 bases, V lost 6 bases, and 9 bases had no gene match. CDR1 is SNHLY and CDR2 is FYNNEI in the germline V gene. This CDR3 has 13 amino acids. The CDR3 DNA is TGTGCCAGCAGATCAGCGGGGCGCGGGACGCAGTATTTT. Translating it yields CASRSAGRGTQYF. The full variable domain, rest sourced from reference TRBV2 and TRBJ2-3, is EPEVTQTPSHQVTQMGQEVILRCVPISNHLYFYWYRQILGQKVEFLVSFYNNEISEKSEIFDDQFSVERPDGSNFTLKIRSTKLEDSAMYFCASRSAGRGTQYFGPGTRLTVL.

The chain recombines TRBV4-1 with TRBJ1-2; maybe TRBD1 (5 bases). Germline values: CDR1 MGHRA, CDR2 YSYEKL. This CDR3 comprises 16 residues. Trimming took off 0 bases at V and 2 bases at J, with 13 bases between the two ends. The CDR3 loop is CASSQDPRGYNYGYTF. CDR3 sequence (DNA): TGCGCCAGCAGCCAAGATCCCCGGGGGTACAACTATGGCTACACCTTC.

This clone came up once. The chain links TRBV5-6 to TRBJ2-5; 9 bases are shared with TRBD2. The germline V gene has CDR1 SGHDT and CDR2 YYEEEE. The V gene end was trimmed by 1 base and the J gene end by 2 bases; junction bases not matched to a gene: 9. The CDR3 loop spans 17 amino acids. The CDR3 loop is CASSLLGSSGRQETQYF. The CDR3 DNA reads TGTGCCAGCAGCTTGCTAGGGTCGAGCGGGAGGCAAGAGACCCAGTACTTC.

CDR3 protein: CASAPSQGNSGANVLTF. The CDR3 region has the DNA TGTGCTAGTGCTCCATCACAGGGGAACTCTGGGGCCAACGTCCTGACTTTC. The gene calls are TRBV12-5 and TRBJ2-6; the match to TRBD1 covers 7 bases. Germline CDR1 reads LGHNT; CDR2 reads FRNRAP. This CDR3 is 17 amino acids long. V lost 7 bases, J lost 0 bases, and 9 bases stayed unmatched.